This TCR beta chain was observed in a study of T-cell memory formation after mild COVID-19. Study background: TCR clusters were mostly confined to one donor each. Study-wide results and caveats: Shrinking CD4+ clones resided mostly in CM and EM, and CD8+ ones in EMRA. SARS-CoV-2 specificity of second-wave clones peaking day 37 was unconfirmed.

Constant-segment primers were used for 5'RACE, and the resulting TCR alpha and TCR beta cDNA libraries carried sample barcodes and UMIs. One entry per CDR3 protein, called by TCRdb with MiXCR from the 5' RACE reads. The data show hundreds of thousands of distinct CDR3 sequences, around 28% seen once. With V trimmed by 0 bases and J by 4 bases, 6 bases remained unmatched. Germline V CDR1 and CDR2: SGDLS, YYNGEE. The CDR3 consists of 15 residues. There are a few counts of this clonotype. Its antigen is currently unknown. The rearrangement links TRBV9 to TRBJ2-5, with 7 bases that match TRBD2. Material: PBMCs or a T cell subset sorted from them (not recorded which). The sequence came from an adult woman who had mild COVID-19 (a few samples of this study predate the infection). Cell type and time point are not known. CDR3 residues: CASSVERGSSETQYF. In nucleotides, the CDR3 is TGTGCCAGCAGCGTAGAGCGCGGGAGTTCAGAGACCCAGTACTTC.